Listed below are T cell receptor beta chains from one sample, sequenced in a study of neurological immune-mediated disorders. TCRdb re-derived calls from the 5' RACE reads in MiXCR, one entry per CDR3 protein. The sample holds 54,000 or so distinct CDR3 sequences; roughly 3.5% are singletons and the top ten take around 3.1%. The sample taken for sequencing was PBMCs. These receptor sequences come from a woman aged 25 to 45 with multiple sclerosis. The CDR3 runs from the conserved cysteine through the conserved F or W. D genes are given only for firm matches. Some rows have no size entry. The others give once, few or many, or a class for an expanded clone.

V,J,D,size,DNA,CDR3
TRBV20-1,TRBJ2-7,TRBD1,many,TGCAGTGCTATTCCCGGGACAGTCTCCTACGAGCAGTACTTC,CSAIPGTVSYEQYF
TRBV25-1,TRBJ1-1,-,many,TGTGCCAGCGTCGCCAGGTTTGAAGCTTTCTTT,CASVARFEAFF
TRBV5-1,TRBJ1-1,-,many,TGCGCCAGCAGAAGTGAACCCAACACTGAAGCTTTCTTT,CASRSEPNTEAFF
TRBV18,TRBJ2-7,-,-,TGTGCCAGCTTCCTTTCTCCGGAAAGGGACTACGAGCAGTACTTC,CASFLSPERDYEQYF
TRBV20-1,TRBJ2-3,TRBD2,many,TGCAGTGCTAGAGACTTAGCGGGACTCACAGATACGCAGTATTTT,CSARDLAGLTDTQYF
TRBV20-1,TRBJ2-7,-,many,TGCAGTGCTAGTGACCACGAGCAGTACTTC,CSASDHEQYF
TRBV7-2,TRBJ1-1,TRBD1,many,TGTGCCAGCAGCTTGGGACAGGGTTTAACTGAAGCTTTCTTT,CASSLGQGLTEAFF
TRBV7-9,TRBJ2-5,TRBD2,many,TGTGCCAGCAGCTTAGATGCTAGCGGGAGGCCCCCGTACCAAGAGACCCAGTACTTC,CASSLDASGRPPYQETQYF
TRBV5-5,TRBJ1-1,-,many,TGTGCCAGCAGCTTACAGGGTGGGTTTGGCGCTGAAGCTTTCTTT,CASSLQGGFGAEAFF
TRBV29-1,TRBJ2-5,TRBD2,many,TGCAGCGGAGAACTAGCGGCAGAGACCCAGTACTTC,CSGELAAETQYF
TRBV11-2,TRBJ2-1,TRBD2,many,TGTGCCAGCAGCTTACTGTCCAGCGGGAGATACAATGAGCAGTTCTTC,CASSLLSSGRYNEQFF
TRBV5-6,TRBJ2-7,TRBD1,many,TGTGCCAGCAGCTGGCGACCTCGACAGGGGGGGTACGAGCAGTACTTC,CASSWRPRQGGYEQYF
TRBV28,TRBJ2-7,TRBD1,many,TGTGCCAGCAGGAAGGGACAGGGGGCCTACGAGCAGTACTTC,CASRKGQGAYEQYF
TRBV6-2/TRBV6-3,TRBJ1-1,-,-,TGTGCCAGCAGCAGGACAGCGATGAACACTGAAGCTTTCTTT,CASSRTAMNTEAFF
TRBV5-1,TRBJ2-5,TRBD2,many,TGCGCCAGCAGCCTGGCGGGGGGAGCCCAAGAGACCCAGTACTTC,CASSLAGGAQETQYF
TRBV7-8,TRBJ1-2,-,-,TGTGCCAGCACTTGGGATTTCGGGAGACCTGATGGCTACACCTTC,CASTWDFGRPDGYTF
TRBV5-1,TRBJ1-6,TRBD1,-,TGCGCCAGCAGACAGGAGACAGGGAGTAATTCACCCCTCAACTTT,CASRQETGSNSPLNF
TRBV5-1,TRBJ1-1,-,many,TGCGCCAGCAGCCTCACCCGGCTCAAGAACACTGAAGCTTTCTTT,CASSLTRLKNTEAFF
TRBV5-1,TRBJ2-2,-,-,TGCGCCAGCAGCTTGATTGGGCCCCAGACCGGGGAGCTGTTTTTT,CASSLIGPQTGELFF
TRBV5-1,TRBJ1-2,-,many,TGCGCCAGCAGCCTGGAGGGGGGCGACTATGGCTACACCTTC,CASSLEGGDYGYTF
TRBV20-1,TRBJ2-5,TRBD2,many,TGCAGTGCTAGGTTTAGCGGGAGGTACCAAGGAACCCAGTACTTC,CSARFSGRYQGTQYF
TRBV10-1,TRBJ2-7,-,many,TGCGCCAGCAGTGAGATAGGGGGTTACGAGCAGTACTTC,CASSEIGGYEQYF
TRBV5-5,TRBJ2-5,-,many,TGTGCCAGCAGCCCCGCAACGGGGTTTAGGACCCAGTACTTC,CASSPATGFRTQYF
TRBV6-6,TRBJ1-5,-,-,TGTGCCAGCAGCCAAGGGACGGTTAGCAATCAGCCCCAGCATTTT,CASSQGTVSNQPQHF
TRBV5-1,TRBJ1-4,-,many,TGCGCCAGCAGCTACGATCCGTCGGTGCTGTCGTCTAATGAAAAACTGTTTTTT,CASSYDPSVLSSNEKLFF
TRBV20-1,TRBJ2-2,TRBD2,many,TGCAGTATGACTAGCGGGACGAGCGGCACCGGGGAGCTGTTTTTT,CSMTSGTSGTGELFF
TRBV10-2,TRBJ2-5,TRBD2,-,TGCGCCAGCAGCCTAACTCGGGTTAGCGGGGGGGCGCAGGAGACCCAGTACTTC,CASSLTRVSGGAQETQYF
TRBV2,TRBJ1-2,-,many,TGTGCCAGCAGAACCGGACGGATGGGGCTTCCAAACTACACCTTC,CASRTGRMGLPNYTF
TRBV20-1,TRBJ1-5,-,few,TGCAGTGCTAGACCGTCACAGGGATCGGGCCAGCCCCAGAATTTT,CSARPSQGSGQPQNF
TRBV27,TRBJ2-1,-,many,TGTGCCAGCAGTCCGAGGCTAGCGACACTATACAATGAGCAGTTCTTC,CASSPRLATLYNEQFF
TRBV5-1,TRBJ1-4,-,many,TGCGCCACCCGAAGGGCACCCGGGGCTAATGAAAAACTGTTTTTT,CATRRAPGANEKLFF